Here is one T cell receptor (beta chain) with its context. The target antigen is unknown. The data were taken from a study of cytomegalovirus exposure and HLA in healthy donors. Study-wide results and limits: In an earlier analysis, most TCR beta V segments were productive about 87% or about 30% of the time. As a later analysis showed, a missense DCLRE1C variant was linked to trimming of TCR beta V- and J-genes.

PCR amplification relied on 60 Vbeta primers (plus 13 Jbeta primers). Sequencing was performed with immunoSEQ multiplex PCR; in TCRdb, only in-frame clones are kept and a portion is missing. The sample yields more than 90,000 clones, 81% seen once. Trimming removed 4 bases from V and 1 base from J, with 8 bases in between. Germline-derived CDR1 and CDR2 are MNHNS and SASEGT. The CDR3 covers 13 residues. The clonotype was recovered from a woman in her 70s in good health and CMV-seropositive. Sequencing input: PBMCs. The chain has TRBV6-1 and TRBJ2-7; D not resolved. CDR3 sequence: CASSVERSYEQYF. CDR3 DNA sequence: TGTGCCAGCAGTGTGGAGCGATCCTACGAGCAGTACTTC.